These 30 T cell receptor beta chains share one sample of origin, sequenced in a study of lymphopenia after photon versus proton radiotherapy (dated by TCRdb to between 2018 and 2021). The library was generated by the immunoSEQ multiplex PCR assay. TCRdb re-hosts the immuneACCESS table, in-frame sequences only. Its copies lack some clones; in the studies checked, an unresolved V gene accounts for under half of them, and the cause for the rest is not known. This sample has more than 70,000 clones in its table, and approximately 82% of those were observed once. Around 1.5% of the sample rests with the top ten. The source material was peripheral blood, sampled from a patient treated with proton-based radiotherapy. These TCRs come from a man in his 60s with pancreatic cancer.

The chain employs TRBV6-6 and TRBJ2-3; no reliable D call. V gave up 5 bases and J gave up 0 bases, with 9 bases separating them. Germline V gene data show CDR1 as MNHNY and CDR2 as SVGAGI (reference sequence). The CDR3 is made up of 14 amino acids. The CDR3 is CASSPPPSTDTQYF. DNA for the CDR3: TGTGCCAGCAGTCCACCGCCAAGCACAGATACGCAGTATTTT.

The chain joins TRBV9 to TRBJ2-7; possibly TRBD2 for D (6 bases). From germline, CDR1 is SGDLS and CDR2 YYNGEE. The CDR3 is 14 amino acids. The V and J ends lost 0 bases and 1 base respectively, with 8 bases between them. As DNA, the CDR3 is TGTGCCAGCAGCGTAGGGGACTTTTCCTACGAGCAGTACTTC. Translation: CASSVGDFSYEQYF.

This clone was counted only a few times. The CDR3 nucleotides read TGTGCCAGCAGCTCCCGGGAGGGTGGCACCGGGGAGCTGTTTTTT. It encodes CASSSREGGTGELFF. The genes are TRBV4-2 and TRBJ2-2, with TRBD2 identical over 8 bases. V was clipped by 5 bases and J by 4 bases; unmatched bases: 6. This CDR3 contains 15 residues. Per the germline V gene, CDR1 is LGHNA and CDR2 is YNFKEQ.

The chain uses TRBV5-4 and TRBJ2-1; possibly TRBD1 for D (5 bases). CDR1 and CDR2 from the germline V gene are SGHNT and YYREEE (reference sequence). The V end lost 1 base, the J end lost 5 bases, and 13 bases lay between the germline ends. This CDR3 is built from 15 residues. CDR3 amino acids: CASSLKGARDNEQFF. Written as DNA, the CDR3 is TGTGCCAGCAGCTTGAAAGGGGCTCGGGACAATGAGCAGTTCTTC.

Only one count was recorded for this clone. This chain links TRBV6-5 with TRBJ2-1; maybe TRBD2 (6 bases). V was trimmed by 5 bases and J by 4 bases, leaving 15 bases between them. This CDR3 comprises 15 residues. Germline V gene lookup returns CDR1 MNHEY and CDR2 SVGAGI. This chain's CDR3 is CASSRPGASYNEQFF. CDR3 in DNA: TGTGCCAGCAGTCGCCCGGGAGCCTCGTACAATGAGCAGTTCTTC.

V and J are TRBV30 and TRBJ2-3; D not certain. CDR3 length equals 11 residues. Germline assignment: CDR1 GTSNPN and CDR2 SVGIG (reference sequence). Trimming stripped 3 bases from V and 4 bases from J, with 5 bases between. The CDR3 DNA reads TGTGCCTGGAGAGGAGCAGATACGCAGTATTTT. This encodes CAWRGADTQYF.

The gene calls are TRBV30 and TRBJ2-7; D may be TRBD1 (5 bases). In germline, CDR1 is GTSNPN, CDR2 SVGIG (reference sequence). The germline V and J ends were trimmed by 1 base and 3 bases, with 7 bases remaining between them. This CDR3 comprises 12 residues. This CDR3 reads CAWSGQSYEQYF. CDR3 bases: TGTGCCTGGAGTGGACAGAGCTACGAGCAGTACTTC.

The chain employs TRBV2 and TRBJ2-7; D is uncertain. CDR1 is SNHLY and CDR2 is FYNNEI in the germline V gene. The CDR3 length is 13 residues. V gave up 5 bases and J gave up 2 bases, with 10 bases separating them. DNA for the CDR3: TGTGCCAGCAGTTCTCGGCAAGCCTACGAGCAGTACTTC. Translated: CASSSRQAYEQYF.

The rearrangement uses TRBV21-1 and TRBJ1-2. TRBV21-1 is deemed a pseudogene. This CDR3 is 19 amino acids long. The CDR3 DNA reads TGTGCCAGCAGCAAAGTATCAGTTCAGCCTTCCCATCATAACTATGGCTACACCTTC. It translates to CASSKVSVQPSHHNYGYTF.

The chain has TRBV6-1 and TRBJ1-1, with 7 nucleotides matching TRBD1. Germline V gene data show CDR1 as MNHNS and CDR2 as SASEGT. This CDR3 comprises 14 residues. With 5 bases clipped from V and 4 bases from J, the junction kept 7 bases outside the gene matches. The DNA of the CDR3 is TGTGCCAGCAGTCTACGGACAGGACGCACTGAAGCTTTCTTT. Translation gives CASSLRTGRTEAFF.

V and J are TRBV28 and TRBJ2-1, with D perhaps TRBD2 (6 bases). The V and J ends lost 6 bases and 0 bases respectively, with 12 bases between them. The CDR3 length is 15 residues. The germline CDR1 and CDR2 sequences are MDHEN and SYDVKM. The CDR3 loop reads CASSYLGGSYNEQFF. The CDR3 nucleotides read TGTGCCAGCAGCTACCTGGGGGGCTCCTACAATGAGCAGTTCTTC.

The rearrangement joins TRBV12-2 to TRBJ1-4. TRBV12-2 has pseudogene status. This CDR3 has 14 amino acids. CDR3 protein: CASRNRGTNEKLFF. The DNA for the CDR3 is TGTGCAAGTCGCAACCGGGGCACTAATGAAAAACTGTTTTTT.

The chain couples TRBV30 to TRBJ2-2; 7 positions agree with TRBD1. The CDR3 totals 14 residues. The junction had 7 bases not matched to a gene; V was cut back by 4 bases and J by 5 bases. Germline V gene sequence: CDR1 GTSNPN, CDR2 SVGIG (reference sequence). CDR3 sequence: CAWKGDSITGELFF. The CDR3 region has the DNA TGTGCCTGGAAAGGGGACAGCATAACCGGGGAGCTGTTTTTT.

This clone was counted only a few times. The chain couples TRBV4-1 to TRBJ2-5; perhaps TRBD1 as D (5 bases). V was trimmed by 2 bases and J by 2 bases, leaving 12 bases between them. The CDR3 is 15 amino acids. Germline-derived CDR1 and CDR2 are MGHRA and YSYEKL. CDR3 sequence: CASSQNGAQQETQYF. The CDR3 nucleotides read TGCGCCAGCAGCCAAAATGGGGCACAACAAGAGACCCAGTACTTC.

V gene TRBV19 combines with J gene TRBJ2-1; no definite D call. The CDR3 runs 14 residues. CDR1 and CDR2 (germline): LNHDA, SQIVND (reference sequence). V lost 5 bases and J 0 bases, leaving 8 bases between the germline ends. This chain's CDR3 is CASSFSSSYNEQFF. The CDR3 bases are TGTGCCAGTAGTTTTAGCAGCTCCTACAATGAGCAGTTCTTC.

V usage is TRBV15 and J usage is TRBJ2-1, with 7 positions matching TRBD1. CDR1 and CDR2 (germline): LNHNV, YYDKDF (reference sequence). The CDR3 consists of 15 residues. The J segment lost 0 bases and the V segment lost 3 bases, leaving 2 bases of the junction unmatched. CDR3 DNA sequence: TGTGCCACCAGCAGGAGACAGGGCTCCTACAATGAGCAGTTCTTC. This gives the protein CATSRRQGSYNEQFF.

The chain employs TRBV11-2 and TRBJ2-1; 9 bases line up with TRBD1. The germline V gene encodes CDR1 SGHAT and CDR2 FQNNGV. CDR3 size: 15 residues. With V trimmed by 6 bases and J by 2 bases, 5 bases remained unmatched. In DNA, the CDR3 is TGTGCCAGCAGTGGGGGGACAGGGCCCTACAATGAGCAGTTCTTC. It encodes CASSGGTGPYNEQFF.

This chain links TRBV7-9 with TRBJ2-1; 9 nucleotides align to TRBD2. Germline loops: CDR1 SEHNR, CDR2 FQNEAQ (reference sequence). The CDR3 sequence is 16 residues long. The J segment lost 7 bases and the V segment lost 1 base, leaving 8 bases of the junction unmatched. DNA for the CDR3: TGTGCCAGCAGCTTAGTACTAGCGGGTATGTTGAATGAGCAGTTCTTC. Amino acids: CASSLVLAGMLNEQFF. The whole variable domain, filled in from reference TRBV7-9 and TRBJ2-1, reads DTGVSQNPRHKITKRGQNVTFRCDPISEHNRLYWYRQTLGQGPEFLTYFQNEAQLEKSRLLSDRFSAERPKGSFSTLEIQRTEQGDSAMYLCASSLVLAGMLNEQFFGPGTRLTVL.

This sequence joins TRBV6-6 and TRBJ1-1; D call uncertain. Germline assignment: CDR1 MNHNY and CDR2 SVGAGI (reference sequence). The CDR3 extends over 14 amino acids. The germline V and J ends were trimmed by 7 bases and 0 bases, with 12 bases remaining between them. The DNA for the CDR3 is TGTGCCAGCACAAAAGAGATCCTGAACACTGAAGCTTTCTTT. This translates into CASTKEILNTEAFF.

The V gene is TRBV5-1, the J gene TRBJ2-7, with 8 bases identical to TRBD1. Germline V CDR1 and CDR2: SGHRS, YFSETQ. The CDR3 loop spans 14 amino acids. The V and J ends lost 4 bases and 2 bases, in that order; junction bases with no gene match: 5. The CDR3 nucleotides are TGCGCCAGCAGCCCTGGGACAGGTACCTACGAGCAGTACTTC. Amino acid sequence: CASSPGTGTYEQYF.

V usage is TRBV19 and J usage is TRBJ1-1; D ambiguous. Germline CDR1 and CDR2: LNHDA and SQIVND (reference sequence). The CDR3 contains 14 residues. V gave up 4 bases and J gave up 6 bases, with 15 bases separating them. CDR3 in amino acids: CASSTTVTIPEAFF. The CDR3 nucleotides read TGTGCCAGTAGTACCACTGTGACGATCCCTGAAGCTTTCTTT.

The chain recombines TRBV7-8 with TRBJ1-4; the D gene is possibly TRBD1 (5 bases). This CDR3 is built from 12 residues. Germline V lookup: CDR1 SGHVS, CDR2 FQNEAQ. V gave up 5 bases and J gave up 14 bases, with 15 bases separating them. CDR3 sequence (DNA): TGTGCCAGCAGCGACGGGGGAGACACGCTGTTTTTT. This translates into CASSDGGDTLFF.

The table lists this clone with a few counts. The chain employs TRBV5-1 and TRBJ2-3; tentative D call: TRBD2 (5 bases). The germline gives CDR1 SGHRS, CDR2 YFSETQ. Trimming took off 1 base at V and 2 bases at J, with 11 bases between the two ends. The CDR3 consists of 15 residues. The chain's CDR3 is CASSLLGSPTDTQYF. The DNA for the CDR3 is TGCGCCAGCAGCTTGTTAGGGAGCCCCACAGATACGCAGTATTTT.

V gene TRBV30 combines with J gene TRBJ1-5, with a possible D match to TRBD1 (6 bases). The CDR3 spans 14 residues. The germline V gene has CDR1 GTSNPN and CDR2 SVGIG (reference sequence). V was cut by 0 bases and J by 4 bases, with 10 bases left in between. As DNA, the CDR3 is TGTGCCTGGAGTGTGGGGGGGGCGAATCAGCCCCAGCATTTT. Protein: CAWSVGGANQPQHF. Looking up the rest from reference TRBV30 and TRBJ1-5 gives the full variable domain: SQTIHQWPATLVQPVGSPLSLECTVEGTSNPNLYWYRQAAGRGLQLLFYSVGIGQISSEVPQNLSASRPQDRQFILSSKKLLLSDSGFYLCAWSVGGANQPQHFGDGTRLSIL.

This clone was seen a handful of times. The gene calls are TRBV27 and TRBJ2-2, with unresolved D. The ends were cut back, 6 bases at V and 0 bases at J, with 14 bases in the middle. The CDR3 has 16 amino acids. CDR1 MNHEY and CDR2 SMNVEV come from the germline V gene (reference sequence). The CDR3 here is CASRDEKFANTGELFF. The CDR3, as DNA: TGTGCCAGCAGAGACGAAAAGTTCGCGAACACCGGGGAGCTGTTTTTT.

The chain carries TRBV5-1 and TRBJ1-4; D is ambiguous. With 4 bases removed from V and 4 bases from J, the gap between germline ends came to 14 bases. Germline V CDR1 and CDR2: SGHRS, YFSETQ. CDR3 length: 15 amino acids. The DNA of the CDR3 is TGCGCCAGCAGCCCGACGACGGGTGATAATGAAAAACTGTTTTTT. It codes for CASSPTTGDNEKLFF.

This sequence joins TRBV7-2 and TRBJ2-5, with 7 bases that match TRBD2. This CDR3 comprises 14 residues. V was pared by 2 bases and J by 2 bases, with 2 bases of the junction left unmatched. The V gene's germline CDR1 is SGHTA and CDR2 FQGNSA. CDR3 sequence reads: CASSLREGQETQYF. CDR3 bases: TGTGCCAGCAGCTTAAGGGAGGGACAAGAGACCCAGTACTTC.

This clone was observed once. V usage is TRBV7-2 and J usage is TRBJ1-4, with D unclear. The CDR3 has 14 residues. CDR1 and CDR2 (germline): SGHTA, FQGNSA. Trimming took off 1 base at V and 5 bases at J, with 8 bases between the two ends. The CDR3 region is CASSLGGLNEKLFF. In DNA, the CDR3 is TGTGCCAGCAGCTTAGGAGGGTTGAATGAAAAACTGTTTTTT.

V is TRBV9 and J is TRBJ2-2; tentatively, D is TRBD2 (6 bases). Trimming removed 4 bases from V and 0 bases from J, with 22 bases in between. Germline assignment: CDR1 SGDLS and CDR2 YYNGEE. CDR3 size: 19 residues. CDR3 sequence reads: CASSLRENGGGTNTGELFF. The DNA for the CDR3 is TGTGCCAGCAGCTTGCGGGAAAATGGTGGGGGGACGAACACCGGGGAGCTGTTTTTT.

This chain links TRBV5-4 with TRBJ2-5; the D gene is possibly TRBD2 (6 bases). CDR1 is SGHNT and CDR2 is YYREEE in the germline V gene (reference sequence). There are 17 residues in the CDR3. Trimming took 0 bases from V and 3 from J, leaving 18 bases between them. This chain's CDR3 is CASSLGSSELLKETQYF. The CDR3 bases are TGTGCCAGCAGCTTGGGGTCTAGCGAGCTACTTAAAGAGACCCAGTACTTC. The full variable domain, with the rest looked up from reference TRBV5-4 and TRBJ2-5, is ETGVTQSPTHLIKTRGQQVTLRCSSQSGHNTVSWYQQALGQGPQFIFQYYREEENGRGNFPPRFSGLQFPNYSSELNVNALELDDSALYLCASSLGSSELLKETQYFGPGTRLLVL.